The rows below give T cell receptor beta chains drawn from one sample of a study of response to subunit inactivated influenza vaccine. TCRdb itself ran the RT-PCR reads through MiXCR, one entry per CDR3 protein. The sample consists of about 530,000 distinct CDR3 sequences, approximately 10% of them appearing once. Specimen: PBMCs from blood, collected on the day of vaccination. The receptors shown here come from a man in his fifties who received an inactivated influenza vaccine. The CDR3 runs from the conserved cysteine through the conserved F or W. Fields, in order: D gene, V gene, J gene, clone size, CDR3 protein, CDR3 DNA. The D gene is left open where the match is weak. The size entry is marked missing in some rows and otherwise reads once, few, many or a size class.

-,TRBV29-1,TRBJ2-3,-,CSVSGWANTDTQYF,TGCAGCGTTTCAGGGTGGGCAAACACAGATACGCAGTATTTT
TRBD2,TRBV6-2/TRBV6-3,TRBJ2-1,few,CASSYSRTSGNYEQFF,TGTGCCAGCAGTTACTCGCGGACTAGCGGGAACTATGAGCAGTTCTTC
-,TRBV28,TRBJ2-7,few,CASSRLRAGYEQYF,TGTGCCAGCAGTCGACTGCGGGCTGGCTACGAGCAGTACTTC
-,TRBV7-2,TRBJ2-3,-,CASSAGGTGTDTQYF,TGTGCCAGCAGCGCAGGGGGGACAGGCACAGATACGCAGTATTTT
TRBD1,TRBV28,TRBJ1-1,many,CASSRTGVDTEAFF,TGTGCCAGCAGTCGGACAGGGGTGGACACTGAAGCTTTCTTT
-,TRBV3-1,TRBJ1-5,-,CASSPSWGAGNQPQHF,TGTGCCAGCAGCCCCTCTTGGGGGGCGGGCAATCAGCCCCAGCATTTT
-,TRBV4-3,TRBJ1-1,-,CASSQDGDQRLNTEAFF,TGCGCCAGCAGCCAAGATGGGGACCAGAGGTTGAACACTGAAGCTTTCTTT
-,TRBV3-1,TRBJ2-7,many,CASSPQVGSDYEQYF,TGTGCCAGCAGCCCCCAGGTGGGTAGTGACTACGAGCAGTACTTC
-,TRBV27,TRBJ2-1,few,CASSLTDYNEQFF,TGTGCCAGCAGTTTAACGGACTACAATGAGCAGTTCTTC
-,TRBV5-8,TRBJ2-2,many,CASSLAQNTGELFF,TGTGCCAGCAGCTTGGCACAGAACACCGGGGAGCTGTTTTTT
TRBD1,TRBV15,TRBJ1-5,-,CATSRVTGGSNQPQHF,TGTGCCACCAGCAGAGTGACAGGGGGAAGCAATCAGCCCCAGCATTTT
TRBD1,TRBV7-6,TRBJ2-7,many,CASSPLSGTGPYEQYF,TGTGCCAGCAGCCCGCTGTCCGGGACAGGGCCCTACGAGCAGTACTTC
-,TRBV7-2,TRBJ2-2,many,CASSIKRVTGELFF,TGTGCCAGCAGCATCAAGAGGGTCACCGGGGAGCTGTTTTTT
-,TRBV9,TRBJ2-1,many,CASSAPTGVSNNEQFF,TGTGCCAGCAGCGCCCCCACTGGCGTCTCGAACAATGAGCAGTTCTTC
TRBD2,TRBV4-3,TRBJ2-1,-,CASSQRAGGTNEQFF,TGCGCCAGCAGCCAACGAGCGGGAGGCACGAATGAGCAGTTCTTC
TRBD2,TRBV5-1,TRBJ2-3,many,CASRENSGPGTDTQYF,TGCGCCAGCAGAGAAAATAGCGGGCCTGGCACAGATACGCAGTATTTT
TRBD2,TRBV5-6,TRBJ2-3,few,CASSLERGGLTSTDTQYF,TGTGCCAGCAGCTTGGAGCGGGGGGGATTGACTAGCACAGATACGCAGTATTTT
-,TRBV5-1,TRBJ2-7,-,CASSWGAWGEEQYF,TGCGCCAGCAGCTGGGGGGCTTGGGGTGAAGAGCAGTACTTC
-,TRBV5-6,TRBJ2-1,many,CASSLELRLYNEQFF,TGTGCCAGCAGCTTGGAACTACGACTCTACAATGAGCAGTTCTTC
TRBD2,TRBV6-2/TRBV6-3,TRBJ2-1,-,CASEGPAGGGEQFF,TGTGCCAGCGAGGGGCCAGCGGGAGGGGGTGAGCAGTTCTTC
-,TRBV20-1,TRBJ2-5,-,CSARDPAQETQYF,TGCAGTGCTAGAGATCCGGCTCAGGAGACCCAGTACTTC
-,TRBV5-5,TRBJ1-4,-,CASSLGPAGGYEKLFF,TGTGCCAGCAGCTTAGGACCAGCGGGGGGCTATGAAAAACTGTTTTTT
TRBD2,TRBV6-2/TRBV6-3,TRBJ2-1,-,CASSYVRGGYNEQFF,TGTGCCAGCAGTTACGTTCGCGGGGGGTACAATGAGCAGTTCTTC
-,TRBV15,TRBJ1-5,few,CATSRDRVQPQHF,TGTGCCACCAGCAGAGACAGGGTCCAGCCCCAGCATTTT
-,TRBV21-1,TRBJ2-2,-,CASSNRLAVNTGELFF,TGTGCCAGCAGCAACAGACTAGCGGTGAACACCGGGGAGCTGTTTTTT
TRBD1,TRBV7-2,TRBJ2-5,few,CASSSDRGPQETQYF,TGTGCCAGCAGCTCCGACAGGGGGCCTCAAGAGACCCAGTACTTC
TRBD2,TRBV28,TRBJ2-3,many,CASSALTGGTDTQYF,TGTGCCAGCAGTGCTTTGACGGGGGGAACAGATACGCAGTATTTT
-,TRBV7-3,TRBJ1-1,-,CASSPDGRGSEAFF,TGTGCCAGCAGCCCCGACGGGCGGGGGTCTGAAGCTTTCTTT
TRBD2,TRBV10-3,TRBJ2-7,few,CAIGEGSYEQYF,TGTGCCATCGGGGAGGGATCCTACGAGCAGTACTTC
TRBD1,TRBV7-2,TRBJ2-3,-,CASSKNRDRSTDTQYF,TGTGCCAGCAGCAAAAATCGGGACAGAAGCACAGATACGCAGTATTTT
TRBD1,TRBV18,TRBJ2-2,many,CASSPIALGQGTTGELFF,TGTGCCAGCTCACCCATCGCCCTAGGACAGGGGACCACCGGGGAGCTGTTTTTT
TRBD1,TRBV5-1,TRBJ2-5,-,CASSRPTGLKGIQETQYF,TGCGCCAGCAGCCGTCCGACAGGGTTAAAGGGGATACAAGAGACCCAGTACTTC
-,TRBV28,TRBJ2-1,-,CASSIAPSSYNEQFF,TGTGCCAGCAGCATAGCGCCCAGCTCCTACAATGAGCAGTTCTTC
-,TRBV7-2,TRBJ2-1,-,CASSFHGDKTPFF,TGTGCCAGCAGCTTCCACGGGGACAAAACCCCGTTCTTC
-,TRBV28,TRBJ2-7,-,CASSLSGAEEQYF,TGTGCCAGCAGTTTATCAGGGGCTGAAGAGCAGTACTTC
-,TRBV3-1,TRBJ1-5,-,CASSKRNSNQPQHF,TGTGCCAGCAGCAAACGAAATAGCAATCAGCCCCAGCATTTT
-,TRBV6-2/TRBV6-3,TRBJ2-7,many,CASSYTLYEQYF,TGTGCCAGCAGTTACACGCTATACGAGCAGTACTTC
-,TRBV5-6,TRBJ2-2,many,CASSSILNTGELFF,TGTGCCAGCAGCTCGATATTGAACACCGGGGAGCTGTTTTTT
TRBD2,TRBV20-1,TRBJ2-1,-,CSAGGLGTSYNEQFF,TGCAGTGCGGGCGGACTAGGAACCTCCTACAATGAGCAGTTCTTC
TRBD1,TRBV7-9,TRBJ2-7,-,CASSPGQGLEYEQYF,TGTGCCAGCAGCCCCGGACAGGGTTTAGAGTACGAGCAGTACTTC
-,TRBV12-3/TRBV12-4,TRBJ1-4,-,CASSLTGDFSEKLFF,TGTGCCAGCTCTTTGACGGGGGACTTTAGCGAAAAACTGTTTTTT
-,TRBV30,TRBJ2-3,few,CAWCGIGADTQYF,TGTGCCTGGTGCGGGATTGGCGCAGATACGCAGTATTTT
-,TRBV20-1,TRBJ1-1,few,CSAKRKGYYTEAFF,TGCAGTGCTAAGCGTAAGGGATATTACACTGAAGCTTTCTTT
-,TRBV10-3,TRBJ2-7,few,CAISARSSLGGYEQYF,TGTGCCATCAGTGCGCGATCTAGCCTAGGGGGTTACGAGCAGTACTTC
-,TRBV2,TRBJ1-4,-,CASSAQGLVGEKLFF,TGTGCCAGCAGTGCCCAAGGACTGGTGGGTGAAAAACTGTTTTTT
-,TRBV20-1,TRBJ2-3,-,CSAKGGTSDTQYF,TGCAGTGCTAAGGGGGGGACTTCAGATACGCAGTATTTT
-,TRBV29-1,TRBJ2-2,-,CSVRQVAGELFF,TGCAGCGTCCGACAGGTGGCCGGGGAGCTGTTTTTT
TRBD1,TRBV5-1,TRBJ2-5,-,CASSGTGTGRRETQYF,TGCGCCAGCAGCGGGACCGGGACAGGGCGCAGGGAGACCCAGTACTTC
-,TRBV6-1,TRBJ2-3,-,CASSEDRVRGMQYF,TGTGCCAGCAGTGAAGACAGGGTTCGGGGGATGCAGTATTTT